Sequencing of this T cell receptor beta chain was carried out in a study of cytomegalovirus exposure and HLA in healthy donors (dated by TCRdb to 2015 to 2018). General notes on the study: In an earlier analysis of 550 to 750 of the donors, around 290 Gb of sequence data and 90 million to 120 million unique TCR beta sequences from about 190 million T cells were reported. HLA typing covered class I and class II loci at four-digit resolution. Typing coverage varied by locus: roughly 629-630 donors for A, B, C, DRB1 and DQB1; about 520 for DQA1; around 610 for DPA1; around 450 for DPB1. A later genetic analysis used genome-wide SNP genotypes for about 60% of the 666 donors, treating that subset as a discovery cohort. Among the 398 genotyped donors, around 81% belonged to the genetic ancestry cluster associated with self-reported Caucasian donors. Among roughly 400 genotyped donors of the cohort, an average of approximately 220,000 unique TCR beta nucleotide sequences was sequenced per donor, of which about 18% were non-productive. Four to six DR-DQ haplotypes were handled as single units for association and clustering, since linkage in the cohort was strong. A later analysis re-examined previously published TCR beta repertoires from more than 650 donors and added high-resolution HLA genotyping to investigate patterns of TCR occurrence. An early release that covered some 640 HLA-typed donors contained approximately 300 gigabases of sequencing data and 80 million or so unique TCR sequences. Every discovery cohort repertoire had been produced on one sequencing platform. Rather than using new phenotypic data, the later analysis identified candidate immune exposures from TCR beta sequences and from how often those sequences occurred across donors. High-throughput TCR immunosequencing, statistical association of individual TCRs with disease status, and machine learning were combined to predict cytomegalovirus infection status. Alongside the repertoire data, information on donor age, sex, ethnicity and CMV serostatus was compiled. To decide whether each TCR beta V gene segment behaved as functional or pseudogenic, an earlier analysis of some 570 of the donors relied on high-throughput TCR beta sequencing. Besides the first cohort of around 700 subjects, a separate validation cohort made up of over a hundred different subjects was used. The aim of the study was to test whether cataloging public T cell receptors could identify signatures of past pathogen exposure. Using immunosequencing, the study profiled T cell repertoires from around 680 subjects and related those repertoires to cytomegalovirus serostatus.

What the authors observed across the whole study: V-gene and J-gene trimming of TCR beta chains was associated with a missense DCLRE1C variant in a later genetic analysis, and the association was replicated in an independent cohort. HLA typing was unavailable for some donors at each locus, so association tests used only the typed subset. Correlated functional status among segregating V segments might be attributable to linkage disequilibrium, but an unknown experimental factor could not be ruled out. For the cohort, immune exposure information was limited to CMV serostatus. A later genetic analysis reported fewer N-insertions in productive TCRs among donors in an Asian-associated ancestry cluster than the approximately 670-donor mean. A later analysis found that TCR association rates varied across HLA loci, with DRB1 alleles showing the most associated TCRs and HLA-C alleles the fewest. Because counts were too low, 15 or so rarely observed V segments, including chromosome 9 orphons, were excluded from the earlier analysis of fewer than 650 of the donors. Presence/absence analyses assumed roughly uniform sequencing depth across donors, an assumption that may not hold. The study listed 150 to 200 TCR beta chains as associated with cytomegalovirus. Several of the top co-occurrence clusters appeared to be linked to parvovirus B19, influenza, CMV and Epstein-Barr virus, according to a later analysis. When HLA alleles, especially DR and DQ, strongly co-occurred, TCR associations were difficult to assign to individual alleles. It was suggested by the authors that the approach could potentially be generalized to other disease states and immunological phenotypes. A cluster of highly shared sequence variants was judged likely to be a technical artifact of the sequencing pipeline. A few of the identified cytomegalovirus-associated TCR beta chains were confirmed in vitro to be specific for cytomegalovirus antigens. In a later analysis, most CMV-associated TCR beta chains were found to appear HLA-restricted, with HLA associations seemingly driven largely by CMV exposure. A later analysis found that HLA-associated TCR beta chains were more clonally expanded and had lower generation probabilities than equally common non-associated chains. A further reported finding was that TCR beta sequences accurately predicted the HLA-A and HLA-B alleles for most subjects in the first cohort. In both the original and validation cohorts, the classifier was reported to diagnose cytomegalovirus status with high specificity and sensitivity. Broadly in line with IMGT annotations, most TCR beta V segments showed up in productive rearrangements about 90% or about 30% of the time in an earlier analysis of 450 to 600 of the donors. Only TCR beta chains were sequenced in this cohort, and the absence of alpha or paired-chain data limited detectable features. Because the 87-base-pair reads could not distinguish some IMGT-functional V segments, including TRBV6-2 and TRBV6-3, those segments were excluded. Specific HLA alleles were associated with about 17,000 TCR beta sequences at a false discovery rate of 0.05 in a later analysis. Across donors, most TCR sequences were observed very rarely, whereas some public TCRs were present in many individuals.

Concerning this clone itself: No cognate antigen has been identified for it. It has no much larger one-base neighbor in the sample; base qualities were not kept.

According to the germline V gene, CDR1 reads SGHDN and CDR2 reads FVKESK. The CDR3 sequence holds 15 residues, the cysteine and phenylalanine included. Just the 45-base CDR3 DNA is kept, in frame starting at base 1. V loses 4 bases of germline sequence and J loses 5 bases, and the interval between the two ends is 15 bases. The library was generated by the immunoSEQ multiplex PCR assay. For the multiplex PCR, a mixture combining 60 forward primers for TCR Vbeta segments and 13 reverse primers for TCR Jbeta segments was used. The CDR3 region of rearranged TCR beta genes was amplified from genomic DNA with a multiplex PCR assay. The Illumina HiSeq System was used to sequence the amplified TCR beta libraries as 87-base-pair reads. On the authors' methods: Across the 670 or so repertoires, a later analysis counted tens of millions of unique TCR beta chains, approximately 10 million of which were shared by at least two donors. A nearest-neighbor algorithm error-corrected the raw reads and collapsed the reads into unique sequences, merging closely related sequences to remove PCR and sequencing errors. Alignment of CDR3 sequences to IMGT reference sequences was used to assign V, D and J gene segments. For a sequence to be retained, a match of at least six nucleotides to both a V gene segment and a J gene segment was required. A rearrangement counted as productive if the CDR3 had no stop codons and remained in frame with V and J, and every other rearrangement counted as non-productive. Following IMGT convention, CDR3 was defined as the stretch from the second conserved V-encoded cysteine to the conserved J-encoded phenylalanine. Sequences without an unambiguous match to a single V gene segment were excluded from the earlier analysis of 450 to 750 of the donors. In an earlier analysis of a few hundred of the donors, V segments were called functional above 56.7% productive rearrangements and were called segregating when the between-donor standard deviation exceeded 5%. A statistical classification framework was built to diagnose cytomegalovirus status from the catalog of TCR beta chain sequences. V and J gene assignment, in a later analysis, came from comparing TCR nucleotide sequences with IMGT/GENE-DB human TR gene sequences. Using the TCRdist pipeline, a later analysis assigned CDR3 sequences along with most-parsimonious VDJ recombination scenarios. In a later analysis, every TCR beta chain was defined by the combination of its CDR3 amino acid sequence and its V-gene family, and reads without a unique V-gene family were dropped. To address suspected cross-contamination and a sequencing artifact, a later analysis removed roughly 580 highly shared, low-generation-probability nucleotide sequences. A later analysis calculated a clonal expansion index for each public chain from normalized within-repertoire ranks of inferred template counts. A later analysis computed generation probabilities with a VDJ recombination model fitted to out-of-frame rearrangements, and checked the results against IGoR. Hypergeometric tests were used in a later analysis to score TCR-TCR, TCR-HLA and TCR-CMV co-occurrence, with a repertoire-size bias correction applied to the TCR pairs. False discovery rates were estimated in a later analysis by permuting HLA or CMV assignments 20 times. In a later analysis, co-occurring TCRs were grouped using DBSCAN, and TCRdist sequence similarity was added for clustering within HLA-allele-positive subsets. Co-occurrence clustering excluded repertoires with fewer than 30,000 or more than 120,000 public chains, plus five with anomalous nucleotide sharing. This immuneACCESS table, as held by TCRdb, lists in-frame sequences with V and J called but not all clones. Of the missing ones, under half trace to an unresolved V gene in checked studies; the others have no known cause. The V and J calls and clone size come from that table; D and trimming were worked out from the DNA. In this sample the table shows approximately 210,000 clones, under 85% of which occur a single time. The ten biggest clones cover roughly 10% of the sample.

The cohort was made up of roughly 670 healthy bone marrow donors. At the time of sampling, all cohort members were nominally healthy, though unrecorded immune exposures were likely present. The donor was CMV seropositive and belonged to the group of 250 to 300 seropositive cohort members. A peripheral blood sample was provided by each donor, and peripheral blood mononuclear cells were used for TCR beta sequencing. The Qiagen DNeasy Blood Extraction Kit was used to extract genomic DNA from the blood cell samples. Sequences were obtained from PBMCs. The chain was built from TRBV14 and TRBJ2-1, with TRBD2 as a weak D call on 6 bases. This clonotype was obtained from a woman aged 50 to 65 in good health and CMV-seropositive. At the DNA level, the sequence is TGTGCCAGCAGCCCCCGACTAGGAGTAAACAATGAGCAGTTCTTC. Its product reads: CASSPRLGVNNEQFF.